This T cell receptor (beta chain) was captured by sequencing in a study of vaccination and CD4 T cells after COVID-19. Treatment indicated: 10-day PBMC culture with coronavirus spike peptide pools or control peptides (ViraFEST assay). This clonotype was detected once. Its antigen is still unknown. Looked up from germline, CDR1 is LGHNA and CDR2 is YNFKEQ. V shed 4 bases and J 10 bases; nucleotides not matched to a gene: 12. The CDR3 extends over 16 amino acids. Cultured CD4+ T cells had their DNA profiled by the Oncomine TCR Beta short-read assay. TCRdb passed the PCR reads through MiXCR, listing each CDR3 protein once. The sample lists about 11,000 distinct CDR3 sequences; roughly 55% were seen once.

The sample was CD4+ T cells from blood, cultured in vitro. The receptor comes from a human donor who had recovered from COVID-19. The genes are TRBV4-2 and TRBJ1-5; 11 bases are shared with TRBD1. The CDR3 DNA follows: TGTGCCAGCAGCCCGTCTGAGGGGACAGGGGGTAGACCCCAGCATTTT. It specifies CASSPSEGTGGRPQHF.